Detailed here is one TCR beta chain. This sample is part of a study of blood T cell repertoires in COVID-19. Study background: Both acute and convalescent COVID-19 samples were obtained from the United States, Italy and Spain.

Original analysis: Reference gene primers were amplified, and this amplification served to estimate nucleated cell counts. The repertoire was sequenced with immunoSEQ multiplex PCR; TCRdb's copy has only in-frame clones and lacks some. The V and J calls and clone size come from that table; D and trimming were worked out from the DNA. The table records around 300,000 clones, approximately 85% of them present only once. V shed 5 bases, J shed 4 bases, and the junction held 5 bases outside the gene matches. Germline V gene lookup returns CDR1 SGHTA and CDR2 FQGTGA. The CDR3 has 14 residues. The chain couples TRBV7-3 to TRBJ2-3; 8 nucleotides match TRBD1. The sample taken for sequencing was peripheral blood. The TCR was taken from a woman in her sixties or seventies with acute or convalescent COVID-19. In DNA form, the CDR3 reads TGTGCCAGCAGCCCAGGGGGCGTCGCAGATACGCAGTATTTT. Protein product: CASSPGGVADTQYF.